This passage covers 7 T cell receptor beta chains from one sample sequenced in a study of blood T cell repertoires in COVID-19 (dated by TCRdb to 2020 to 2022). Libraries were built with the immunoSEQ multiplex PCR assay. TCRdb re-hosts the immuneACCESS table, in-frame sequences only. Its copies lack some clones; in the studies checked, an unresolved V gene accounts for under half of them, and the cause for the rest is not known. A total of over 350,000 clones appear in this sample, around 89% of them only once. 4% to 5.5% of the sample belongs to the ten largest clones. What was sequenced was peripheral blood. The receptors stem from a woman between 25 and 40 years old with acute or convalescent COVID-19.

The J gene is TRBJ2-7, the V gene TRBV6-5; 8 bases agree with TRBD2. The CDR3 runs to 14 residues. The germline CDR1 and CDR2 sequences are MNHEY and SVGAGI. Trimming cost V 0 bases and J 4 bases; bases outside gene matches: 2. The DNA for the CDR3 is TGTGCCAGCAGTTACTCGACGGGGGGGTACGAGCAGTACTTC. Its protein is CASSYSTGGYEQYF.

CDR3 sequence (DNA): TGTGCCAGCAGCCAACAATTGGGAACACTAGCGGGGGCCACAGATACGCAGTATTTT. Translating gives CASSQQLGTLAGATDTQYF. The J gene is TRBJ2-3, the V gene TRBV3-1 (or the pseudogene TRBV3-2); TRBD2 aligns across 11 bases. Per the germline V gene, CDR1 is LGHDT and CDR2 is YNNKEL (reference sequence). The CDR3 extends over 19 amino acids. V dropped 2 bases and J dropped 2; count of bases not matched to a gene: 12.

The CDR3 bases are TGTGCCAGCAGCGCTGGACAGGGACTTGGGAACACTGAAGCTTTCTTT. Protein: CASSAGQGLGNTEAFF. The chain has TRBV9 and TRBJ1-1, with TRBD1 matching 8 bases. CDR3 size: 16 residues. Germline V CDR1 and CDR2: SGDLS, YYNGEE. V gave up 3 bases and J gave up 1 base; unmatched junction bases: 8.

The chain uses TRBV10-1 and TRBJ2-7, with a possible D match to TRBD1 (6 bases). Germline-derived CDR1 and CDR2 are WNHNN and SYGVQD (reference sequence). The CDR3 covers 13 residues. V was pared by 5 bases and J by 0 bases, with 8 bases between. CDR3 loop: CASSRDISYEQYF. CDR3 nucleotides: TGCGCCAGCAGTCGGGACATCTCCTACGAGCAGTACTTC.

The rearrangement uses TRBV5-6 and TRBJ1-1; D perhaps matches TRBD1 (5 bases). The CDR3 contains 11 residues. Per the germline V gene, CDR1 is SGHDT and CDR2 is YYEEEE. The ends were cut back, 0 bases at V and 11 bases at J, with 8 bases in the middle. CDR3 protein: CASSLGSGAFF. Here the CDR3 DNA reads TGTGCCAGCAGCTTGGGCTCAGGGGCTTTCTTT. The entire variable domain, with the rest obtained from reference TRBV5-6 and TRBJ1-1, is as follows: DAGVTQSPTHLIKTRGQQVTLRCSPKSGHDTVSWYQQALGQGPQFIFQYYEEEERQRGNFPDRFSGHQFPNYSSELNVNALLLGDSALYLCASSLGSGAFFGQGTRLTVV.

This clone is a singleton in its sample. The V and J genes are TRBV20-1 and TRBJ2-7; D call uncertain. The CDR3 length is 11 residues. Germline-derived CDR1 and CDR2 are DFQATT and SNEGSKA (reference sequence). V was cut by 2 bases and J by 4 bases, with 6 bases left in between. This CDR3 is CSARSEYEQYF. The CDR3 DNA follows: TGCAGTGCTAGATCTGAGTACGAGCAGTACTTC.

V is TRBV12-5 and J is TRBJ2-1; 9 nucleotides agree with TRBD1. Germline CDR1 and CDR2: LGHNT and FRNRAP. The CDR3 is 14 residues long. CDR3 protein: CATGGRDVYNEQFF. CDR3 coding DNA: TGTGCCACAGGGGGCAGGGACGTTTACAATGAGCAGTTCTTC.